One sample yielded the 28 T cell receptor beta chains listed below, sequenced in a study of blood T cell repertoires in COVID-19. Data came from immunoSEQ multiplex PCR; TCRdb stores just in-frame clones and leaves some out. The data hold over 60,000 clones, with 86% observed a single time. What was sequenced was peripheral blood. The receptors come from a woman aged 55-70 years with acute or convalescent COVID-19.

The chain recombines TRBV19 with TRBJ2-3; TRBD2 aligns across 9 bases. The CDR3 consists of 14 residues. The trim removed 3 bases at V and 3 bases at J, leaving 1 base unmatched. Germline-derived CDR1 and CDR2 are LNHDA and SQIVND (reference sequence). In DNA form, the CDR3 reads TGTGCCAGTAGTATGCGGGGGGGGACAGATACGCAGTATTTT. The encoded protein is CASSMRGGTDTQYF. The whole variable domain, filled in from reference TRBV19 and TRBJ2-3, reads DGGITQSPKYLFRKEGQNVTLSCEQNLNHDAMYWYRQDPGQGLRLIYYSQIVNDFQKGDIAEGYSVSREKKESFPLTVTSAQKNPTAFYLCASSMRGGTDTQYFGPGTRLTVL.

The chain couples TRBV7-8 to TRBJ1-1; no clear D gene. Germline V gene sequence: CDR1 SGHVS, CDR2 FQNEAQ. The CDR3 extends over 13 amino acids. The V end was cut by 1 base, the J end by 3 bases, with 6 bases between. CDR3 amino acids: CASSLDSYTEAFF. CDR3 bases: TGTGCCAGCAGCTTAGACAGCTACACTGAAGCTTTCTTT. Full variable domain (rest looked up from reference TRBV7-8 and TRBJ1-1): GAGVSQSPRYKVAKRGQDVALRCDPISGHVSLFWYQQALGQGPEFLTYFQNEAQLDKSGLPSDRFFAERPEGSVSTLKIQRTQQEDSAVYLCASSLDSYTEAFFGQGTRLTVV.

The chain uses TRBV5-1 and TRBJ2-3; D gene ambiguous. The germline V and J ends were trimmed by 0 bases and 0 bases, with 14 bases remaining between them. Germline V gene data show CDR1 as SGHRS and CDR2 as YFSETQ. The CDR3 contains 17 residues. The CDR3 DNA follows: TGCGCCAGCAGCTTGGTATCGCGGCTTACCAGCACAGATACGCAGTATTTT. It specifies CASSLVSRLTSTDTQYF.

This clone appeared once. V is TRBV3-1 (or the pseudogene TRBV3-2) and J is TRBJ2-3; 11 bases match TRBD2. CDR1 is LGHDT, CDR2 YNNKEL, per germline (reference sequence). This CDR3 has 16 amino acids. After removal of 4 bases from V and 1 base from J, the junction contained 4 bases not matched to a gene. The CDR3 spells CASSLPLAGGTDTQYF. The CDR3 region has the DNA TGTGCCAGCAGCCTACCACTAGCGGGGGGCACAGATACGCAGTATTTT.

The V gene is TRBV5-4, the J gene TRBJ1-6, with D perhaps matching TRBD1 (5 bases). This CDR3 region has 17 residues. V shed 4 bases and J shed 6 bases, with 20 bases lying between them. CDR1 SGHNT and CDR2 YYREEE come from the germline V gene (reference sequence). This chain's CDR3 is CASSPTPGYQINSPLHF. CDR3 nucleotide sequence: TGTGCCAGCAGCCCAACCCCAGGGTACCAGATTAATTCACCCCTCCACTTT.

The chain links TRBV19 to TRBJ1-2; D might be TRBD1 (5 bases). Trimming took off 7 bases at V and 2 bases at J, with 11 bases between the two ends. This CDR3 has 13 amino acids. Germline V gives CDR1 LNHDA, CDR2 SQIVND (reference sequence). CDR3 loop: CASNLQGNYGYTF. CDR3 bases: TGTGCCAGTAATCTCCAGGGAAACTATGGCTACACCTTC.

The V gene is TRBV5-4, the J gene TRBJ2-7, with D maybe TRBD2 (6 bases). Germline V gene data show CDR1 as SGHNT and CDR2 as YYREEE (reference sequence). The CDR3 loop spans 13 amino acids. Trimming left V 2 bases short and J 1 base short, with 7 bases between. The CDR3 sequence: CASSLRGSYEQYF. The CDR3 DNA is TGTGCCAGCAGCTTACGGGGGTCCTACGAGCAGTACTTC.

This clone was detected only once. The rearrangement links TRBV20-1 to TRBJ2-2; 10 nucleotides align to TRBD2. V gave up 3 bases and J gave up 6 bases; unmatched junction bases: 1. From germline, CDR1 is DFQATT and CDR2 SNEGSKA (reference sequence). There are 13 residues in the CDR3. CDR3 sequence reads: CSASTSGAGELFF. CDR3 sequence (DNA): TGCAGTGCTAGTACTAGCGGGGCCGGGGAGCTGTTTTTT.

The chain links TRBV5-1 to TRBJ2-5; 7 bases align to TRBD1. This CDR3 has 14 amino acids. Germline values: CDR1 SGHRS, CDR2 YFSETQ. Trimming cost V 4 bases and J 0 bases; bases outside gene matches: 3. In DNA, the CDR3 is TGCGCCAGCAGCACCGGACAGGACCAAGAGACCCAGTACTTC. Its protein is CASSTGQDQETQYF.

This chain connects TRBV29-1 to TRBJ2-1, with TRBD2 identical over 10 bases. This CDR3 is 17 amino acids long. The germline CDR1 and CDR2 sequences are SQVTM and ANQGSEA. V dropped 7 bases and J dropped 4; count of bases not matched to a gene: 16. The CDR3 region has the DNA TGCAGCGCCAGGGGGTCTAGCGGGGGATCGAAATACAATGAGCAGTTCTTC. This encodes CSARGSSGGSKYNEQFF.

This clone has a single count. This sequence joins TRBV7-3 and TRBJ2-3, with 8 positions matching TRBD2. Trimming took 5 bases from V and 6 from J; bases not matched to a gene: 4. The CDR3 sequence is 13 residues long. Germline lookup yields CDR1 SGHTA and CDR2 FQGTGA. CDR3 sequence reads: CASSLRTSDTQYF. The CDR3 DNA sequence: TGTGCCAGCAGCCTAAGGACTAGCGATACGCAGTATTTT.

The gene calls are TRBV27 and TRBJ2-7; possible D gene TRBD2, 6 bases. Deletions cut 6 bases from V and 3 bases from J, with 12 bases between. Germline-derived CDR1 and CDR2 are MNHEY and SMNVEV (reference sequence). CDR3 size: 13 residues. The CDR3, as DNA: TGTGCCAGCAGCCGATCGGGACTCTACGAGCAGTACTTC. This gives the protein CASSRSGLYEQYF.

This chain joins TRBV5-1 and TRBJ2-1; D uncertain. The V gene's germline CDR1 is SGHRS and CDR2 YFSETQ. Trimming left V 6 bases short and J 2 bases short, with 18 bases between. The length of the CDR3 is 16 residues. The CDR3 spells CASTQSTDNTYNEQFF. The CDR3 region has the DNA TGCGCCAGCACCCAGTCCACCGATAACACCTACAATGAGCAGTTCTTC.

This sequence joins TRBV5-1 and TRBJ2-3, with D possibly matching TRBD1 (5 bases). Germline CDR1 and CDR2: SGHRS and YFSETQ. This CDR3 comprises 15 residues. Trimming pared 0 bases from V and 0 bases from J, leaving 8 bases between. Written as DNA, the CDR3 is TGCGCCAGCAGCTTGGAAGGGGCCAGCACAGATACGCAGTATTTT. This sequence encodes CASSLEGASTDTQYF.

V usage is TRBV2 and J usage is TRBJ1-6; the D gene is possibly TRBD1 (6 bases). This CDR3 contains 13 residues. CDR1 is SNHLY and CDR2 is FYNNEI in the germline V gene. V lost 6 bases, J lost 10 bases, and 13 bases lay in between. The CDR3 nucleotides are TGTGCCAGCAGGGGCCCCACAGGGTCACCCCTCCACTTT. It yields the protein CASRGPTGSPLHF.

The chain uses TRBV9 and TRBJ2-3, with TRBD2 matching over 12 bases. Germline V gene lookup returns CDR1 SGDLS and CDR2 YYNGEE. The CDR3 totals 15 residues. Trimming cost V 4 bases and J 4 bases; bases outside gene matches: 4. CDR3 loop: CASSTLAGGPDTQYF. CDR3 sequence (DNA): TGTGCCAGCAGCACTCTAGCGGGGGGGCCAGATACGCAGTATTTT.

The V call is TRBV3-1 (or the pseudogene TRBV3-2), the J call TRBJ2-4; 12 bases are shared with TRBD2. V lost 4 bases and J lost 1; bases outside the gene matches: 5. The CDR3 has 17 residues. The germline gives CDR1 LGHDT, CDR2 YNNKEL (reference sequence). Written as DNA, the CDR3 is TGTGCCAGCAGCCCCGTTACTAGCGGGGGGGCCAAAAACATTCAGTACTTC. Its translation: CASSPVTSGGAKNIQYF.

The chain combines TRBV7-2 with TRBJ1-2, with 8 nucleotides matching TRBD1. J gave up 5 bases and V 1 base, and 3 bases lay outside the gene matches. CDR3 size: 14 residues. Germline assignment: CDR1 SGHTA and CDR2 FQGNSA. This chain's CDR3 is CASSLGTGTYGYTF. In nucleotides, the CDR3 is TGTGCCAGCAGCTTAGGGACAGGGACTTATGGCTACACCTTC. Using reference TRBV7-2 and TRBJ1-2 for the parts outside the CDR3, the full variable domain is GAGVSQSPSNKVTEKGKDVELRCDPISGHTALYWYRQSLGQGLEFLIYFQGNSAPDKSGLPSDRFSAERTGGSVSTLTIQRTQQEDSAVYLCASSLGTGTYGYTFGSGTRLTVV.

The chain combines TRBV2 with TRBJ1-2; 8 bases agree with TRBD1. Germline loops: CDR1 SNHLY, CDR2 FYNNEI. V shed 4 bases, J shed 2 bases, and the junction held 3 bases outside the gene matches. This CDR3 region has 14 residues. CDR3 sequence: CASSAGGGNYGYTF. The DNA for the CDR3 is TGTGCCAGCAGTGCAGGGGGCGGGAACTATGGCTACACCTTC. Variable domain in full (rest from reference TRBV2 and TRBJ1-2): EPEVTQTPSHQVTQMGQEVILRCVPISNHLYFYWYRQILGQKVEFLVSFYNNEISEKSEIFDDQFSVERPDGSNFTLKIRSTKLEDSAMYFCASSAGGGNYGYTFGSGTRLTVV.

This clone was seen only once. V usage is TRBV28 and J usage is TRBJ1-1; possible D gene TRBD1, 5 bases. This CDR3 has 14 amino acids. Germline V gives CDR1 MDHEN, CDR2 SYDVKM. V lost 6 bases to trimming and J lost 5 bases, with 16 bases between them. CDR3 bases: TGTGCCAGCAGCCCCCCCCAGGGAAGAACTGAAGCTTTCTTT. This encodes CASSPPQGRTEAFF.

V gene TRBV6-5 combines with J gene TRBJ1-4, with unresolved D. This CDR3 comprises 14 residues. The germline CDR1 and CDR2 sequences are MNHEY and SVGAGI. The V end was cut by 0 bases, the J end by 7 bases, with 9 bases between. The DNA of the CDR3 is TGTGCCAGCAGTTACTCGCTGGGGAGTGAAAAACTGTTTTTT. Its protein product is CASSYSLGSEKLFF.

J is TRBJ1-6 and V is TRBV28; D not resolved. This CDR3 comprises 11 residues. CDR1 and CDR2 (germline): MDHEN, SYDVKM. The V gene lost 2 bases and the J gene lost 14 bases, with 7 bases spanning the gap. CDR3 protein: CASSLERTLHF. The CDR3 coding sequence is TGTGCCAGCAGTTTAGAGAGGACCCTCCACTTT. The complete variable domain, with remaining parts taken from reference TRBV28 and TRBJ1-6, reads DVKVTQSSRYLVKRTGEKVFLECVQDMDHENMFWYRQDPGLGLRLIYFSYDVKMKEKGDIPEGYSVSREKKERFSLILESASTNQTSMYLCASSLERTLHFGNGTRLTVT.

The chain joins TRBV4-1 to TRBJ1-1; D is unresolved. The germline CDR1 and CDR2 sequences are MGHRA and YSYEKL. Trimming stripped 2 bases from V and 1 base from J, with 11 bases between. The CDR3 has 15 residues. The CDR3 here is CASSQSDAGNTEAFF. The CDR3 DNA is TGCGCCAGCAGCCAATCCGATGCGGGGAACACTGAAGCTTTCTTT.

This chain connects TRBV7-8 to TRBJ2-5; 7 bases are a match to TRBD1. This CDR3 is 13 amino acids long. Per germline, CDR1 SGHVS and CDR2 FQNEAQ. The V gene end was trimmed by 3 bases and the J gene end by 4 bases; junction bases not matched to a gene: 2. CDR3 nucleotides: TGTGCCAGCAGCTTCCGACAGGGAGAGACCCAGTACTTC. Protein: CASSFRQGETQYF.

This chain uses TRBV2 with TRBJ2-6; tentative D call: TRBD2 (7 bases). Germline CDR1 reads SNHLY; CDR2 reads FYNNEI. V was trimmed by 8 bases and J by 0 bases, leaving 8 bases between them. The CDR3 spans 14 residues. CDR3 nucleotides: TGTGCCAGCGGGGGGGCCTCTGGGGCCAACGTCCTGACTTTC. This gives the protein CASGGASGANVLTF.

V usage is TRBV18 and J usage is TRBJ1-5; D is ambiguous. Germline CDR1 reads KGHSH; CDR2 reads LQKENI. This CDR3 spans 12 amino acids. Trimming cost V 3 bases and J 9 bases, with 9 bases left between them. Written as DNA, the CDR3 is TGTGCCAGCTCACCCACCCCCGGGCCCCAGCATTTT. As protein: CASSPTPGPQHF.

The rearrangement uses TRBV7-8 and TRBJ1-5, with D perhaps TRBD1 (5 bases). CDR3 length: 15 amino acids. Looked up from germline, CDR1 is SGHVS and CDR2 is FQNEAQ. V was clipped by 2 bases and J by 3 bases, with 11 bases between them. CDR3 residues: CASSLSAGINQPQHF. CDR3 nucleotides: TGTGCCAGCAGCTTATCCGCAGGGATCAATCAGCCCCAGCATTTT.

The chain has TRBV3-1 (or the pseudogene TRBV3-2) and TRBJ2-3, with 10 bases identical to TRBD2. The CDR3 sequence is 15 residues long. J lost 6 bases, V lost 3 bases, and 6 bases had no gene match. Germline CDR1 LGHDT, CDR2 YNNKEL (reference sequence). The CDR3 protein is CASSQQLAGSDTQYF. The CDR3 DNA reads TGTGCCAGCAGCCAGCAACTAGCGGGGTCCGATACGCAGTATTTT.